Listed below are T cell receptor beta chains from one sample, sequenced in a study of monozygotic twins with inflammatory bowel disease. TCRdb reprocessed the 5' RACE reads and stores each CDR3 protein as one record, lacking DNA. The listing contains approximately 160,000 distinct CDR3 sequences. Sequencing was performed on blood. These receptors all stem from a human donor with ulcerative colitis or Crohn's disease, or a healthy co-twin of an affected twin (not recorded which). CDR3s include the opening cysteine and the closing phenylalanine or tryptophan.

CSARDASRTDTQYF	TRBV20-1	TRBJ2-3
CASSPRAPNEQFF	TRBV7-6	TRBJ2-1
CATSDPTSGLNTGELFF	TRBV24-1	TRBJ2-2
CASSLGGSPGNEQFF	TRBV5-1	TRBJ2-1
CSVRGTDQETQYF	TRBV29-1	TRBJ2-5
CASSPRTSGRGWSDTQYF	TRBV7-6	TRBJ2-3
CASSFQGRANEKLFF	TRBV5-1	TRBJ1-4
CASSHPEGSPLHF	TRBV3-1	TRBJ1-6
CASCDRLWGYTF	TRBV6-1	TRBJ1-2
CASSPRAGFDEQYF	TRBV5-1	TRBJ2-7
CASSLFGQEGGPQHF	TRBV6-5	TRBJ1-5
CASSVGTGWVTTGELFF	TRBV9	TRBJ2-2
CASSNPTSGRAWAKNIQYF	TRBV6-4	TRBJ2-4
CSARDSDRVNEQFF	TRBV20-1	TRBJ2-1
CSAGTALYEQYF	TRBV29-1	TRBJ2-7
CASTMSSYEQYF	TRBV6-1	TRBJ2-7
CSVTGVAGGVYNEQFF	TRBV29-1	TRBJ2-1
CASSSIHANTEAFF	TRBV5-1	TRBJ1-1
CASSYSEISASNYGYTF	TRBV6-5	TRBJ1-2
CASSLGDRGSPDNEQFF	TRBV11-3	TRBJ2-1